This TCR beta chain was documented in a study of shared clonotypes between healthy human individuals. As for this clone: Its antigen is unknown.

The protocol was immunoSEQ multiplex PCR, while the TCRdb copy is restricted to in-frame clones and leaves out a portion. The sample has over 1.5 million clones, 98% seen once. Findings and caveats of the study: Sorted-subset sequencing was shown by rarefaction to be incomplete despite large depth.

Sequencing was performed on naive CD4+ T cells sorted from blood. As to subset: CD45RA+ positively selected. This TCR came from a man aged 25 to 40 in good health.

In DNA, the CDR3 is TGCGCCAGCAGCTTGTCTAATGGCGGGGAGCTGTTTTTT. Its translation: CASSLSNGGELFF. The J gene is TRBJ2-2, the V gene TRBV5-1; D not certain. The CDR3 runs to 13 residues. Germline CDR1 is SGHRS and CDR2 is YFSETQ. V was shortened by 1 base and J by 7 bases, with 8 bases between the two germline ends.